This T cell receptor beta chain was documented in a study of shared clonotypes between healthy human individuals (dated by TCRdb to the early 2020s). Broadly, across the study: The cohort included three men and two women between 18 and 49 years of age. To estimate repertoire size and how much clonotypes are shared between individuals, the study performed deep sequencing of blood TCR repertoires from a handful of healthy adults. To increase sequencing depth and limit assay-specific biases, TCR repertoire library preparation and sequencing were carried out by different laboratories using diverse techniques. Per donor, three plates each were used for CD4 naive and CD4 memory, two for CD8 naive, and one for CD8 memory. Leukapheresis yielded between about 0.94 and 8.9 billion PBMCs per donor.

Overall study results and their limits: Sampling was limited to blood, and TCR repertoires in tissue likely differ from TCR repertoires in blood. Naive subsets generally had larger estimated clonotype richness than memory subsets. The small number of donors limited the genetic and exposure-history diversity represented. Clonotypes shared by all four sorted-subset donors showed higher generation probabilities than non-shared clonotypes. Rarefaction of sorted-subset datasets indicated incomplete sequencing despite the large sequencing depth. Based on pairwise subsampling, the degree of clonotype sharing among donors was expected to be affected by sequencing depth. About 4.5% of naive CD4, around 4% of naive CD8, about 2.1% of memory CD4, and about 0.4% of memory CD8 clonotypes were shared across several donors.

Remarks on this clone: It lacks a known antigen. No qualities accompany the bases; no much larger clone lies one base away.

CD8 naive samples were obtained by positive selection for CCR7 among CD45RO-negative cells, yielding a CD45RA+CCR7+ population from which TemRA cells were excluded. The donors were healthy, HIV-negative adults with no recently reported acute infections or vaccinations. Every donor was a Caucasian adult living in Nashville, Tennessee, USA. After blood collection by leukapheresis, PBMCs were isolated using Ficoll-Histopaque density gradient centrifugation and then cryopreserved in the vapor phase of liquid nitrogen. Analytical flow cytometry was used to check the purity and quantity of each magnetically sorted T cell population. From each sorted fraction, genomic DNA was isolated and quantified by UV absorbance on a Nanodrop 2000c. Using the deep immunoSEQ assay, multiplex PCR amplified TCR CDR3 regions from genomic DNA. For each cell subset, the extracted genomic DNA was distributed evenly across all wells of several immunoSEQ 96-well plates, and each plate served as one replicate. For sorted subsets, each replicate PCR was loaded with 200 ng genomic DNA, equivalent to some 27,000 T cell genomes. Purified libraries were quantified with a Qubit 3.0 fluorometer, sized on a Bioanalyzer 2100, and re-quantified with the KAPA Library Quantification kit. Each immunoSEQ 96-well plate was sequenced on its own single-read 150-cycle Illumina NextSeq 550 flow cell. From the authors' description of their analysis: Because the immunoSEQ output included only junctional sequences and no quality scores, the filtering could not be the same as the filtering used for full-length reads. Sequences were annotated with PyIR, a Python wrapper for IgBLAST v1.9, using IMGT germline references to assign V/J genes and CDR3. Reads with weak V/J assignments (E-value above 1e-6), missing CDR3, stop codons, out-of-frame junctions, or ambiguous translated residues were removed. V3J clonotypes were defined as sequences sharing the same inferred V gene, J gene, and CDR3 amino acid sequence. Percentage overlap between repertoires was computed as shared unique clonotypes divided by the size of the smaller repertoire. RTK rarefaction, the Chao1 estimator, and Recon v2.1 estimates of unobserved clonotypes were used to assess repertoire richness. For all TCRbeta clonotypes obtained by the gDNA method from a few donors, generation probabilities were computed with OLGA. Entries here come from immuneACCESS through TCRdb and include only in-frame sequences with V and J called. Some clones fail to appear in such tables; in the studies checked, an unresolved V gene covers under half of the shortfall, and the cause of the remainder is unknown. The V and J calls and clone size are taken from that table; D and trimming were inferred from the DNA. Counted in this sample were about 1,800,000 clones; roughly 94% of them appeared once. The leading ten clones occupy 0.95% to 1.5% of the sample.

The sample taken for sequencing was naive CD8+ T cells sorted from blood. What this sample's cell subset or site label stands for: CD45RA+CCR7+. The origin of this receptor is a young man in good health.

The CDR3 protein: CASSLWGGPDTQYF. The nucleotide sequence is TGTGCCAGCAGCCTTTGGGGAGGGCCAGATACGCAGTATTTT. The receptor chain draws on TRBV5-6 and TRBJ2-3; TRBD2 lines up with 7 middle nucleotides. From its cysteine to its phenylalanine, the CDR3 spans 14 amino acids. Only CDR3 DNA is held: 42 bases, read in frame from base 1. The germline V gene yields SGHDT for CDR1 and YYEEEE for CDR2. V ends up 4 bases short and J 4 bases short, with an unmatched junction base count of 6. Supplemented by the reference TRBV5-6 and TRBJ2-3 proteins around the CDR3, the complete variable domain is DAGVTQSPTHLIKTRGQQVTLRCSPKSGHDTVSWYQQALGQGPQFIFQYYEEEERQRGNFPDRFSGHQFPNYSSELNVNALLLGDSALYLCASSLWGGPDTQYFGPGTRLTVL.